This T cell receptor (beta chain) was captured by sequencing in a study of beta chain features in type 1 diabetes. cDNA synthesis used the whole RNA isolate, giving expressed TCRB sequences. TCRdb keeps only in-frame clones here, not all; method: immunoSEQ multiplex PCR. The sample includes about 930,000 clones, under 20% seen only once; the top ten take 0.02% to 0.03%. The V end lost 10 bases, the J end lost 4 bases, and 16 bases lay between the germline ends. Germline CDR1 MNHEY, CDR2 SVGAGI. This CDR3 spans 13 amino acids. Regarding the study as a whole: Across patients, naive, central memory and Treg TCRB repertoires exhibited apparently greater similarity than was observed across healthy donors. Researchers report that Type 1 diabetes patients had moderately but significantly shorter TCRB CDR3s across all four CD4+ subsets.

Of note for this clone: Its antigen remains unidentified.

The origin of this receptor is a woman younger than 35 in good health. The gene calls are TRBV6-5 and TRBJ2-5, with D maybe TRBD2 (6 bases). Material for sequencing was naive CD4+ T cells from blood. DNA of the CDR3: TGTGCCACCGCGGGCGGGGCCGGAGAGACCCAGTACTTC. Its translation is CATAGGAGETQYF.